Sequencing of this T cell receptor (beta chain) was carried out in a study of blood T cell repertoires in COVID-19. The overall study: The United States, Italy and Spain supplied acute and convalescent COVID-19 samples. Nucleic acid was either cDNA or gDNA, and it came from T cells, B-cell-depleted T cells, or PBMCs.

CDR3 length: 12 amino acids. V dropped 2 bases and J dropped 11 bases, with 12 bases sitting between them. In germline, CDR1 is SGHTA, CDR2 FQGNSA. In the source study's methods: Reference gene primers were amplified, and this amplification served to estimate nucleated cell counts. Data came from immunoSEQ multiplex PCR; TCRdb stores just in-frame clones and leaves some out. D and trimming come from the DNA, and the V and J calls and clone size come from that table. The sample holds over 60,000 clones, 82% seen once. The TCR was taken from a human donor in a cohort sampled during active COVID-19. The V call is TRBV7-2, the J call TRBJ1-2; D is possibly TRBD1 (6 bases). The sequencing input was peripheral blood. CDR3 loop: CASSLIAGAYTF. CDR3 DNA: TGTGCCAGCAGCTTAATCGCAGGGGCTTACACCTTC.